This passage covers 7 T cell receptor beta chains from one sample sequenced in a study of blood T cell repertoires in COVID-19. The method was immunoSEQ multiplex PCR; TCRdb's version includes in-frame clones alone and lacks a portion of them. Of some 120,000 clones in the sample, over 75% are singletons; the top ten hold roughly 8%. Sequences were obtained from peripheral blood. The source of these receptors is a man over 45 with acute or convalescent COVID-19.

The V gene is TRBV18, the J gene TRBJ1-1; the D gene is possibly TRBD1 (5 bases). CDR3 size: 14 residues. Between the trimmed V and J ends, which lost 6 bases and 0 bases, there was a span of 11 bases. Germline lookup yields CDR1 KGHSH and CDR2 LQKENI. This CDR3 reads CASSQTDMNTEAFF. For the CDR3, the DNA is TGTGCCAGCTCCCAGACGGACATGAACACTGAAGCTTTCTTT.

CDR3 coding DNA: TGTGCCTGGAGTCCGGGACACATCGCGGGTCAGCCCCAGCATTTT. It translates to CAWSPGHIAGQPQHF. V gene TRBV30 combines with J gene TRBJ1-5; D perhaps matches TRBD1 (6 bases). This CDR3 has 15 amino acids. V lost 2 bases, J lost 6 bases, and 17 bases lay in between. CDR1 is GTSNPN, CDR2 SVGIG, per germline (reference sequence).

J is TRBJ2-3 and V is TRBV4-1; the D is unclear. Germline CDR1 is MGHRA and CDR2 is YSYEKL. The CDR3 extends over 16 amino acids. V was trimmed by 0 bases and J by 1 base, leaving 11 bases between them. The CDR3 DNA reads TGCGCCAGCAGCCAAGATGCGGTGTGGGGCACAGATACGCAGTATTTT. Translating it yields CASSQDAVWGTDTQYF.

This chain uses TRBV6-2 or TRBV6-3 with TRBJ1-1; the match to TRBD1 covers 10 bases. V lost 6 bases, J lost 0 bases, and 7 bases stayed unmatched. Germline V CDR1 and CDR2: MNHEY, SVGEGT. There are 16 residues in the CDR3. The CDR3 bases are TGTGCCAGCAGCCGTAGACAGGGGGCTATGAACACTGAAGCTTTCTTT. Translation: CASSRRQGAMNTEAFF.

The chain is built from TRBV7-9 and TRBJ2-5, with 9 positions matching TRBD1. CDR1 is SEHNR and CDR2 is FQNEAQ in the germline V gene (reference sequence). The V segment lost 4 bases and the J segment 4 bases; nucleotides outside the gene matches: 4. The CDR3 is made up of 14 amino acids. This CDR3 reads CASSYRGRGETQYF. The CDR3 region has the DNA TGTGCCAGCAGCTACAGGGGGCGAGGAGAGACCCAGTACTTC. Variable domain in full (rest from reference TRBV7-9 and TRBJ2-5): DTGVSQNPRHKITKRGQNVTFRCDPISEHNRLYWYRQTLGQGPEFLTYFQNEAQLEKSRLLSDRFSAERPKGSFSTLEIQRTEQGDSAMYLCASSYRGRGETQYFGPGTRLLVL.

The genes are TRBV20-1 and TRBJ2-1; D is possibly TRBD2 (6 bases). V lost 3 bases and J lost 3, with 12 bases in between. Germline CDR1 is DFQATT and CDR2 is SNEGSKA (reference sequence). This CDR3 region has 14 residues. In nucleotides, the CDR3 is TGCAGTGCTAGTGAGGACTACTACTACAATGAGCAGTTCTTC. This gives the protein CSASEDYYYNEQFF.

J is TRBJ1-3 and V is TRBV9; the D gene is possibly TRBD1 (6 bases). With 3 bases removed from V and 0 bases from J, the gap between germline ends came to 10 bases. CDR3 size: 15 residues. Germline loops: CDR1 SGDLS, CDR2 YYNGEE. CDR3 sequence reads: CASSGGGRSGNTIYF. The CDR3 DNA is TGTGCCAGCAGCGGGGGGGGCCGCTCTGGAAACACCATATATTTT. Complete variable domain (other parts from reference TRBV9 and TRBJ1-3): DSGVTQTPKHLITATGQRVTLRCSPRSGDLSVYWYQQSLDQGLQFLIQYYNGEERAKGNILERFSAQQFPDLHSELNLSSLELGDSALYFCASSGGGRSGNTIYFGEGSWLTVV.